Described below is a single T cell receptor (beta chain) sequence and its context. In this sample, this clonotype turned up many times. It has no known antigen specificity. No quality values exist for individual bases; no much larger clone is one base distant. The healthy controls were volunteers from blood banks in Maryland, USA. Libraries from unsorted PBMCs were made from 2 million PBMCs kept in RNAlater at -80 degrees C until RNA extraction. PBMCs were separated from peripheral blood using Ficoll-Hypaque density gradient centrifugation and then cryopreserved in liquid nitrogen. The data belong to a study of neurological immune-mediated disorders (dated by TCRdb to about 2019). Study-wide context: Using UMI-based sequencing, the study compared peripheral blood TCR-beta repertoires from patients with HTLV-I-associated myelopathy (HAM/TSP), patients with multiple sclerosis, and healthy controls. The 95 to 120 TCR-beta libraries covered PBMC samples along with longitudinal samples, technical triplicates, and paired sorted CD4+ and CD8+ T-cell subsets. The cohort comprised roughly 65 subjects: roughly 15 HAM/TSP patients, around 35 multiple sclerosis patients and 20 or so healthy controls. The study at large found these results: Expanded clones from different subjects shared no identical CDR3 amino acid sequences, which suggests that TCR-beta repertoires were private in all groups. The highest TCR clonal expansion was observed in HAM/TSP patients, whereas the lowest was observed in MS patients, even when compared with healthy controls.

cDNA was synthesized by template-switch 5'RACE using a primer carrying a 10-nucleotide random unique molecular identifier by which each TCR transcript was tagged. Every sequencing run yielded over 180 million TCR-beta sequences covering 15-18 subjects. Total RNA was extracted with the RNeasy kit. The KAPA Real-time Library Amplification kit was used to amplify TCR-beta VDJ regions with primers for the TCR constant region and the 5'RACE anchor. Sample indexes and Illumina adaptors were added in a first PCR, and a second PCR then increased library yield. After Ampure bead purification, the TCR product of roughly 650 bp was size-selected on a 2% E-gel SizeSelection system. Before pooling, library quality was assessed on a Bioanalyzer, concentration was determined with Qubit, and library quantification was performed with the Kapa Library Quantification kit. An Illumina HiSeq 2500 sequenced the libraries paired-end 2 x 150 bp. To increase sequence diversity, roughly 24-30% phiX was spiked into each library pool. Regarding the original processing steps: Quality-filtered reads were processed with the UMI-based MiGEC pipeline, which removed over 75% of raw TCR sequences during error correction. IMGT germline references were used for aligning VDJ genes, and each clonotype was defined as a unique CDR3 amino acid sequence together with its V-J genes. Clonal expansion, Shannon diversity and CDR3 relatedness were evaluated with VDJtools (CalcPairwiseDistances, ClusterSamples), while phylogenetic trees were built in CLCbio workbench. A clone was classed as expanded if it had 8 or more unique UMIs, a cutoff based on coefficient-of-variation modelling across technical triplicates. The raw public data were reprocessed by TCRdb itself: fastp quality trimming at Q25, MiXCR clonotype calling, in-frame beta chains only. CDR3 protein duplicates are merged, each entry listing the most common genes and DNA. The V and J calls follow TCRdb's processing rather than the paper's. This sample is represented by fewer than 85,000 distinct CDR3 sequences; roughly 15% of them were singletons. The ten largest clones capture 15% of the sample.

Its CDR3 holds 15 amino acids, cysteine through phenylalanine. The retained sequence is limited to the CDR3, 45 bases, with the frame set at the first base. CDR1 and CDR2, per the germline V gene (reference sequence), are DFQATT and SNEGSKA. V is pared back by 6 bases and J by 3 bases, with 20 bases lying between the germline termini. This receptor chain uses TRBV20-1 and TRBJ2-5; a weak D assignment points to TRBD2 (5 bases agree). The sequenced sample consisted of PBMCs. The sequence derives from a middle-aged woman in good health. The CDR3 here reads CSAQPRAGQKETQYF. The DNA sequence follows: TGCAGTGCGCAGCCGAGGGCGGGCCAAAAAGAGACCCAGTACTTC.